The 18 T cell receptor beta chains reported below all come from one sample, sequenced in a study of T cells in Graves' hyperthyroidism and ophthalmopathy. RNA transcripts yielded amplified TCR beta CDR3 regions. HTBI primers were used for first-round RT-PCR of the TCR CDR3. TCRdb processed the multiplex PCR reads anew with MiXCR; each CDR3 protein has one entry. The data show approximately 600,000 distinct CDR3 sequences, with less than 25% seen just once and 34% held by the top ten. Sequencing was done on a sample of blood. Source of these receptors: a man younger than 40 with Graves' ophthalmopathy.

This clonotype has more than one count but fewer than ten. The gene calls are TRBV3-1 and TRBJ1-2; possible D gene TRBD1, 5 bases. The germline CDR1 and CDR2 sequences are LGHDT and YNNKEL (reference sequence). The CDR3 runs 15 residues. V was clipped by 0 bases and J by 4 bases, with 12 bases between them. In nucleotides, the CDR3 is TGTGCCAGCAGCCAAGATACTGCAGGGTTCTATGGCTACACCTTC. Translated: CASSQDTAGFYGYTF.

As concerns this clonotype: Possible read error: a much larger clone is one base away. The chain has TRBV28 and TRBJ2-7; TRBD1 agrees at 9 bases. CDR1 is MDHEN, CDR2 SYDVKM, per germline. CDR3 length: 16 amino acids. Unmatched junction bases numbered 9, after V lost 1 base and J lost 5 bases. The CDR3 loop reads CASSLFLSDRGHEQYF. The CDR3 coding sequence is TGTGCCAGCAGTTTATTTCTTTCGGACAGGGGCCACGAGCAGTACTTC.

In its sample, this clonotype was seen many times. V and J are TRBV18 and TRBJ2-1; D possibly corresponds to TRBD2 (5 bases). CDR1 is KGHSH and CDR2 is LQKENI in the germline V gene. Trimming left V 0 bases short and J 2 bases short, with 11 bases between. This CDR3 region has 16 residues. The CDR3 DNA reads as TGTGCCAGCTCACCACCCCTACTAGTCACCTACAATGAGCAGTTCTTC. This codes for CASSPPLLVTYNEQFF.

The rearrangement links TRBV29-1 to TRBJ2-5; D is perhaps TRBD1 or TRBD2 (5 bases each). The CDR3 is 12 residues long. Germline V gene sequence: CDR1 SQVTM, CDR2 ANQGSEA. V was trimmed by 7 bases and J by 4 bases, leaving 13 bases between them. CDR3 sequence: CSGGVGRETQYF. CDR3 DNA: TGCAGCGGGGGAGTGGGGCGAGAGACCCAGTACTTC.

This clonotype has more than one count but fewer than ten. This rearrangement joins TRBV12-3 or TRBV12-4 to TRBJ2-7; D possibly corresponds to TRBD1 (6 bases). V dropped 6 bases and J dropped 0 bases, with 18 bases sitting between them. This CDR3 spans 16 amino acids. In DNA form, the CDR3 reads TGTGCCAGCAGCTATTATCCTACAGGGAACTCCTACGAGCAGTACTTC. Translated: CASSYYPTGNSYEQYF.

DNA for the CDR3: TGTGCCAGCAGTCCGGGACGGCTAGCCAAAAACATTCAGTACTTC. Translation: CASSPGRLAKNIQYF. V is TRBV11-2 and J is TRBJ2-4; D is perhaps TRBD1 or TRBD2 (5 bases each). CDR3 size: 15 residues. Germline V gene data show CDR1 as SGHAT and CDR2 as FQNNGV. The germline V and J ends were trimmed by 6 bases and 0 bases, with 12 bases remaining between them.

This clonotype was counted a few times. The chain has TRBV6-2 or TRBV6-3 and TRBJ2-5, with D possibly being TRBD1 or TRBD2 (5 bases each). V lost 6 bases and J 2 bases, leaving 19 bases between the germline ends. The CDR3 is 16 amino acids. Germline CDR1 reads MNHEY; CDR2 reads SVGEGT. CDR3 DNA: TGTGCCAGCAGACAAGCTGGGACCACGGGGCAAGAGACCCAGTACTTC. It yields the protein CASRQAGTTGQETQYF.

This clonotype showed up many times. J is TRBJ2-3 and V is TRBV5-1, with TRBD2 as a possible D gene (6 bases). The germline V and J ends were trimmed by 4 bases and 0 bases, with 15 bases remaining between them. The CDR3 is 16 residues long. Germline lookup yields CDR1 SGHRS and CDR2 YFSETQ. CDR3 nucleotide sequence: TGCGCCAGCAGCCCTGGGACTTTAACTAGCACAGATACGCAGTATTTT. Translated, it gives CASSPGTLTSTDTQYF.

Comment on this clonotype: A junction end diverges from the germline sequence, so it may reflect a read error. The CDR3 DNA follows: TGCACCAGCAGCTTGGGGGACGGAACTAATGAAAAACTGTTTTTT. This codes for CTSSLGDGTNEKLFF. The chain joins TRBV5-1 to TRBJ1-4; perhaps TRBD1 as D (5 bases). Germline-derived CDR1 and CDR2 are SGHRS and YFSETQ. The CDR3 spans 15 residues.

This clonotype was detected only a few times. The CDR3 bases are TGTGCCAGCAGCTGGGGCTTGAATCAGCCCCAGCATTTT. This translates into CASSWGLNQPQHF. V and J are TRBV5-4 and TRBJ1-5, with D possibly TRBD1 on 5 matching bases. CDR1 and CDR2 from the germline V gene are SGHNT and YYREEE (reference sequence). This CDR3 has 13 residues. With 3 bases removed from V and 4 bases from J, the gap between germline ends came to 8 bases.

This chain joins TRBV28 and TRBJ2-7, with no clear D. The V end was cut by 6 bases, the J end by 0 bases, with 12 bases between. Germline CDR1 and CDR2: MDHEN and SYDVKM. The CDR3 has 14 residues. The CDR3 coding sequence is TGTGCCAGCAGCTCCACATCTAACTCCTACGAGCAGTACTTC. The encoded protein is CASSSTSNSYEQYF.

This clonotype was seen ten or more times. The chain combines TRBV3-1 with TRBJ2-7, with TRBD2 matching over 11 bases. V lost 3 bases and J lost 6; bases outside the gene matches: 4. The CDR3 is 14 amino acids. Germline CDR1 and CDR2: LGHDT and YNNKEL (reference sequence). In nucleotides, the CDR3 is TGTGCCAGCAGCCAGGCTAGCGGGAGGCTCGAGCAGTACTTC. It specifies CASSQASGRLEQYF.

This clonotype has ten or more counts. The chain recombines TRBV3-1 with TRBJ2-7, with 11 nucleotides matching TRBD2. After removal of 3 bases from V and 0 bases from J, the junction contained 1 base not matched to a gene. This CDR3 is 15 amino acids long. In germline, CDR1 is LGHDT, CDR2 YNNKEL (reference sequence). CDR3 bases: TGTGCCAGCAGCCAGCTAGCGGGGGGCTCCTACGAGCAGTACTTC. Amino acid sequence: CASSQLAGGSYEQYF.

This clonotype was detected many times. The V and J genes are TRBV7-9 and TRBJ1-1; TRBD1 matches at 8 bases. Germline lookup yields CDR1 SEHNR and CDR2 FQNEAQ (reference sequence). The V gene end was trimmed by 5 bases and the J gene end by 1 base; junction bases not matched to a gene: 6. CDR3 length equals 15 residues. CDR3 coding DNA: TGTGCCAGCAGCCTACGGACAGGGAAGAACACTGAAGCTTTCTTT. Its protein is CASSLRTGKNTEAFF.

The chain is built from TRBV4-1 and TRBJ1-5, with D unclear. V shed 1 base and J shed 0 bases, with 7 bases lying between them. Looked up from germline, CDR1 is MGHRA and CDR2 is YSYEKL. This CDR3 spans 15 amino acids. CDR3 DNA: TGCGCCAGCAGCCAAGCCCCGAGTAGCAATCAGCCCCAGCATTTT. This codes for CASSQAPSSNQPQHF.

This clonotype came up a few times. The rearrangement joins TRBV19 to TRBJ1-2, with 8 bases identical to TRBD1. Germline CDR1 is LNHDA and CDR2 is SQIVND (reference sequence). The ends lost 5 bases at V and 8 bases at J; junction bases unmatched: 10. The CDR3 contains 14 residues. This chain's CDR3 is CASSRLGQVGGYTF. The CDR3, as DNA: TGTGCCAGTAGTCGACTGGGACAGGTTGGAGGCTACACCTTC.

The CDR3, as DNA: TGTGCCAGCAGTGAATCGTCGACAGGGCCAGATACGCAGTATTTT. It specifies CASSESSTGPDTQYF. V usage is TRBV25-1 and J usage is TRBJ2-3, with 7 bases identical to TRBD1. Germline CDR1 MGHDK, CDR2 SYGVNS. CDR3 size: 15 residues. V lost 1 base and J lost 4; bases outside the gene matches: 5.

The chain carries TRBV2 and TRBJ2-2; no clear D gene. The V gene's germline CDR1 is SNHLY and CDR2 FYNNEI. Trimming pared 5 bases from V and 2 bases from J, leaving 18 bases between. This CDR3 contains 17 residues. The CDR3 bases are TGTGCCAGCAGTTACTCCGTACTATTTTTTAACACCGGGGAGCTGTTTTTT. Protein: CASSYSVLFFNTGELFF.